This is a list of T cell receptor beta chains from one sample in a study of spatial heterogeneity in lung cancer. TCRdb passed the 5' RACE reads through MiXCR, listing each CDR3 protein once. The sample includes 15,000 to 20,000 distinct CDR3 sequences, over 15% of them seen just once. Sequences were derived from PBMCs, sampled at follow-up. These receptors came from a male donor with early-stage non-small cell lung cancer. Both conserved end residues are part of each CDR3. Fields, in order: V gene, J gene, clone size, D gene, CDR3 protein, CDR3 DNA. A D gene is named only where the DNA matches it firmly. The size field is filled for only some rows; it gives once, few, many or a size class.

TRBV4-1	TRBJ2-1	many	NA	CASSQTGAINEQFF	TGCGCCAGCAGCCAAACTGGGGCCATCAATGAGCAGTTCTTC
TRBV9	TRBJ1-1	medium-sized	NA	CASSAAGVGGTEAFF	TGTGCCAGCAGCGCGGCAGGCGTGGGGGGAACTGAAGCTTTCTTT
TRBV6-6	TRBJ1-2	many	TRBD1	CASRDGGTGGGYGYTF	TGTGCCAGCAGAGACGGTGGGACAGGGGGCGGCTATGGCTACACCTTC
TRBV5-1	TRBJ2-2	few	TRBD1	CASTDRVGPTGELFF	TGCGCCAGCACGGACAGGGTGGGCCCCACCGGGGAGCTGTTTTTT
TRBV11-2	TRBJ1-5	many	NA	CASSTVSGRHQPQHF	TGTGCCAGCAGCACCGTGTCGGGGCGGCATCAGCCCCAGCATTTT
TRBV27	TRBJ2-7	medium-sized	NA	CASSLSLRYEQYF	NA
TRBV20-1	TRBJ2-7	many	TRBD1	CSARGPPGQGSSYEQYF	TGCAGTGCTAGAGGACCGCCCGGACAGGGGAGCTCCTACGAGCAGTACTTC
TRBV11-3	TRBJ2-1	few	TRBD2	CASSYGTSGGMNEQFF	TGTGCCAGCAGCTACGGGACTAGCGGGGGTATGAATGAGCAGTTCTTC
TRBV11-2	TRBJ2-7	medium-sized	NA	CASSRDPGTYEQYF	TGTGCCAGCAGCAGGGATCCCGGAACCTACGAGCAGTACTTC
TRBV5-4	TRBJ2-2	medium-sized	NA	CASSLDGQNTGELFF	TGTGCCAGCAGCTTGGACGGACAGAACACCGGGGAGCTGTTTTTT
TRBV6-5	TRBJ2-5	NA	NA	CASSYSIGRRDWGQETQYF	TGTGCCAGCAGTTACTCGATCGGTAGGCGGGACTGGGGGCAAGAGACCCAGTACTTC
TRBV10-3	TRBJ1-1	many	NA	CAISESIGGIDTEAFF	TGTGCCATCAGTGAGTCGATTGGGGGTATCGACACTGAAGCTTTCTTT
TRBV10-1	TRBJ2-4	NA	TRBD1	CASSESTGGRGAKNIQYF	TGCGCCAGCAGTGAGTCGACAGGGGGCCGGGGGGCCAAAAACATTCAGTACTTC
TRBV19	TRBJ1-5	few	TRBD1	CASSLIGTGVSHQPQHF	TGTGCCAGTAGTCTGATCGGGACAGGGGTTAGTCATCAGCCCCAGCATTTT
TRBV24-1	TRBJ2-1	NA	NA	CATSSRGETYNEQFF	TGTGCCACCAGTAGCAGGGGGGAAACCTACAATGAGCAGTTCTTC
TRBV7-9	TRBJ1-2	once	NA	CASSLAQGYLYTF	TGTGCCAGCAGCTTAGCCCAGGGGTATTTGTACACCTTC
TRBV6-2/TRBV6-3	TRBJ2-2	medium-sized	TRBD2	CASGVAGGYTGELFF	TGTGCCAGCGGCGTTGCGGGAGGGTACACCGGGGAGCTGTTTTTT
TRBV3-1	TRBJ2-5	many	NA	CASSQGASRETQYF	TGTGCCAGCAGCCAAGGGGCCTCAAGGGAGACCCAGTACTTC
TRBV30	TRBJ2-3	many	NA	CAWTTDTQYF	TGTGCCTGGACCACAGATACGCAGTATTTT
TRBV18	TRBJ2-1	medium-sized	TRBD2	CASSPMDVGGNEQFF	TGTGCCAGCTCACCGATGGACGTGGGAGGGAATGAGCAGTTCTTC
TRBV4-3	TRBJ2-3	many	TRBD2	CASSLGGGGPDTQYF	TGCGCCAGCAGCCTCGGCGGGGGGGGCCCAGATACGCAGTATTTT
TRBV27	TRBJ2-7	NA	TRBD1	CARTGGAPYEQYF	TGTGCCAGAACAGGGGGCGCTCCCTACGAGCAGTACTTC
TRBV15	TRBJ2-7	NA	NA	CATSRDRSRQSYEQYF	TGTGCCACCAGCAGAGATCGGAGCAGGCAATCCTACGAGCAGTACTTC
TRBV5-6	TRBJ1-5	medium-sized	NA	CASSSARVLHRDLSNQPQHF	TGTGCCAGCAGCTCGGCCCGGGTACTCCACAGGGACTTGAGCAATCAGCCCCAGCATTTT
TRBV3-1	TRBJ1-6	many	TRBD1	CASSQEGTGGNSPLHF	TGTGCCAGCAGCCAGGAGGGGACAGGGGGTAATTCACCCCTCCACTTT
TRBV4-3	TRBJ2-3	NA	TRBD2	CASSQRTSGGAIDTQYF	TGCGCCAGCAGCCAGCGGACTAGCGGGGGGGCTATAGATACGCAGTATTTT
TRBV14	TRBJ2-5	few	NA	CASSPGQGFRETQYF	TGTGCCAGCAGCCCTGGCCAGGGGTTCCGAGAGACCCAGTACTTC
TRBV5-4	TRBJ1-1	few	TRBD1	CASSPWTGGELNTEAFF	TGTGCCAGCAGCCCTTGGACAGGGGGCGAGTTGAACACTGAAGCTTTCTTT
TRBV18	TRBJ2-3	many	NA	CASSPSTASTDTQYF	TGTGCCAGCTCACCGTCGACCGCGAGCACAGATACGCAGTATTTT
TRBV3-1	TRBJ2-1	medium-sized	NA	CASSQVGYNEQFF	TGTGCCAGCAGCCAAGTAGGATACAATGAGCAGTTCTTC
TRBV29-1	TRBJ1-1	NA	TRBD1	CSVPDRAGTEAFF	TGCAGCGTTCCTGACAGGGCGGGCACTGAAGCTTTCTTT
TRBV7-3	TRBJ2-5	many	TRBD2	CASSSGTSGPLVQETQYF	TGTGCCAGCAGCTCCGGGACTAGCGGGCCTCTAGTCCAAGAGACCCAGTACTTC
TRBV11-3	TRBJ2-5	medium-sized	NA	CASSFLQETQYF	TGTGCCAGCAGCTTCCTTCAAGAGACCCAGTACTTC
TRBV6-1	TRBJ1-5	many	TRBD1	CASSVDRGANQPQHF	TGTGCCAGCAGTGTAGACAGGGGCGCAAATCAGCCCCAGCATTTT
TRBV30	TRBJ1-4	NA	NA	CAWSSQAGEKLFF	TGTGCCTGGAGTTCCCAGGCGGGTGAAAAACTGTTTTTT
TRBV20-1	TRBJ1-2	many	NA	CSARQGTRYGYTF	TGCAGTGCGCGCCAGGGGACCAGATATGGCTACACCTTC
TRBV7-8	TRBJ1-2	few	TRBD1	CASSLGTGNYGYTF	TGTGCCAGCAGTCTGGGGACAGGGAACTATGGCTACACCTTC
TRBV15	TRBJ2-5	NA	NA	CATSRTRGLQETQYF	TGTGCCACCAGCAGAACCAGGGGCCTCCAAGAGACCCAGTACTTC
TRBV20-1	TRBJ2-2	NA	TRBD1	CSAVQGGNTGELFF	TGCAGTGCGGTACAGGGGGGTAACACCGGGGAGCTGTTTTTT
TRBV29-1	TRBJ2-7	medium-sized	TRBD1	CSVPGGKYEQYF	TGCAGCGTTCCAGGGGGCAAATACGAGCAGTACTTC
TRBV7-2	TRBJ1-1	many	NA	CASSLVGAVDTEAFF	TGTGCCAGCAGCTTAGTTGGGGCAGTAGACACTGAAGCTTTCTTT
TRBV4-1	TRBJ2-3	few	NA	CASSPESGSDTQYF	TGCGCCAGCAGCCCGGAATCGGGGTCAGATACGCAGTATTTT
TRBV6-4	TRBJ1-6	NA	NA	CASSDVWFKSSLHF	TGTGCCAGCAGTGATGTTTGGTTCAAGTCTTCCCTCCACTTT
TRBV20-1	TRBJ1-4	NA	NA	CSARDKAGGRLFF	TGCAGTGCTAGAGACAAAGCGGGAGGGAGGCTGTTTTTT
TRBV6-1	TRBJ2-2	NA	NA	CASSEEWTNLEATGELFF	TGTGCCAGCAGTGAAGAGTGGACAAATCTTGAGGCCACCGGGGAGCTGTTTTTT
TRBV4-2	TRBJ1-2	NA	NA	CASSQDLRVGGYTF	TGTGCCAGCAGCCAAGATTTAAGGGTTGGAGGCTACACCTTC
TRBV4-1	TRBJ1-1	few	NA	CASSQKDLATEAFF	TGCGCCAGCAGCCAAAAGGACCTGGCAACTGAAGCTTTCTTT